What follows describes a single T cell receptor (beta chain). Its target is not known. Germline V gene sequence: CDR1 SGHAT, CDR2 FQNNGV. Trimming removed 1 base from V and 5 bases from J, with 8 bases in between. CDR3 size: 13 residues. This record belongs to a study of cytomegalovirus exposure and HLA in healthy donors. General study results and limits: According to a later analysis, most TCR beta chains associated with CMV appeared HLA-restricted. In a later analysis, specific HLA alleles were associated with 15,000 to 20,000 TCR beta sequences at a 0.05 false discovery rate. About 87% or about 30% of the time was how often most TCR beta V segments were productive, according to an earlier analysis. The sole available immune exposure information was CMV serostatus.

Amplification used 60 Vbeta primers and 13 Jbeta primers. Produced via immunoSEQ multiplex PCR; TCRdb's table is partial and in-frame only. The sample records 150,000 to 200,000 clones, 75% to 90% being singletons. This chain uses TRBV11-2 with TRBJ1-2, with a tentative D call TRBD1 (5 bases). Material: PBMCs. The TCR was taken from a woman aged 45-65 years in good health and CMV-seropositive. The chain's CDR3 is CASSLGGEYGYTF. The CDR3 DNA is TGTGCCAGCAGCTTAGGGGGCGAGTATGGCTACACCTTC.